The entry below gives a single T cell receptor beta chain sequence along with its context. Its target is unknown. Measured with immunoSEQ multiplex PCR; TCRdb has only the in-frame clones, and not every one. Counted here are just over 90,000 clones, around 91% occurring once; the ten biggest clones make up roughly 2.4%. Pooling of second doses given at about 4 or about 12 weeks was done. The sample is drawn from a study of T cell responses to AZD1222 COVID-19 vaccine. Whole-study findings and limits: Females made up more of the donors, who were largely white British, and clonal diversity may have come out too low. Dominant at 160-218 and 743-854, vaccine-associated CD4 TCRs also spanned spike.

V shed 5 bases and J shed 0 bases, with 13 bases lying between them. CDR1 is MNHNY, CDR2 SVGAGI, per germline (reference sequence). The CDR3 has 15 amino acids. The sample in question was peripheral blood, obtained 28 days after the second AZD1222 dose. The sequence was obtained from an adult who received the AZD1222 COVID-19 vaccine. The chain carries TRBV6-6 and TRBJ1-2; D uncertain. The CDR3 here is CASSQTVYSNYGYTF. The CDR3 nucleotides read TGTGCCAGCAGTCAGACGGTATATTCTAACTATGGCTACACCTTC.